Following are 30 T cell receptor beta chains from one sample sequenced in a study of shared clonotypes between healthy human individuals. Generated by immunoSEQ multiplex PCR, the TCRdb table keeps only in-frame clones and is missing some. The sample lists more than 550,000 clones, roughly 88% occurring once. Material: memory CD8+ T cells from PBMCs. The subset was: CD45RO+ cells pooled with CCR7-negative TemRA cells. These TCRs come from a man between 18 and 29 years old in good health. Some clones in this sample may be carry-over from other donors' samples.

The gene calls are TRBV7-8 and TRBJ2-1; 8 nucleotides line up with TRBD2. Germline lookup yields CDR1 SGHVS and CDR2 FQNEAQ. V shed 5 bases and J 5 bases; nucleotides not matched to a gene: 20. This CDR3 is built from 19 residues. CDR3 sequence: CASSTDQTGRTSGHNEQFF. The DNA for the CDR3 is TGTGCCAGCAGCACGGACCAAACAGGTCGCACTAGCGGCCACAATGAGCAGTTCTTC.

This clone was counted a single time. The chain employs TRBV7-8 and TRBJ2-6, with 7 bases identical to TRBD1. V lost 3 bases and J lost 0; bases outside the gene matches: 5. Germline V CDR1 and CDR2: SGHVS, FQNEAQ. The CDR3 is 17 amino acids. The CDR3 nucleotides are TGTGCCAGCAGCTTGAGGGACAGAACCTCTGGGGCCAACGTCCTGACTTTC. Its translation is CASSLRDRTSGANVLTF.

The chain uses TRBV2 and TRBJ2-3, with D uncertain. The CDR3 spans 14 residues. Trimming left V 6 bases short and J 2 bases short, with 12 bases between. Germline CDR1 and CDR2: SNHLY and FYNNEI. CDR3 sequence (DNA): TGTGCCAGCAGCACTGGATCATCCACAGATACGCAGTATTTT. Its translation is CASSTGSSTDTQYF. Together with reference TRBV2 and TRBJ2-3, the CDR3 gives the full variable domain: EPEVTQTPSHQVTQMGQEVILRCVPISNHLYFYWYRQILGQKVEFLVSFYNNEISEKSEIFDDQFSVERPDGSNFTLKIRSTKLEDSAMYFCASSTGSSTDTQYFGPGTRLTVL.

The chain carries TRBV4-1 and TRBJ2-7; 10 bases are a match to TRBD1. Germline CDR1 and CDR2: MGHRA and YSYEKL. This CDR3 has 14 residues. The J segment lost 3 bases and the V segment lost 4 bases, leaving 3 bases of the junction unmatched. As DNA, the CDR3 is TGCGCCAGCAGCCCAGGGGACAGGGGCTACGAGCAGTACTTC. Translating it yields CASSPGDRGYEQYF.

The CDR3 spells CASDSLGRPADEQFF. CDR3 DNA sequence: TGTGCCAGCGATTCCCTGGGGAGACCGGCCGATGAGCAGTTCTTC. The chain recombines TRBV6-6 with TRBJ2-1, with a possible D match to TRBD2 (5 bases). The CDR3 has 15 amino acids. Trimming took 8 bases from V and 8 from J, leaving 22 bases between them. CDR1 MNHNY and CDR2 SVGAGI come from the germline V gene (reference sequence).

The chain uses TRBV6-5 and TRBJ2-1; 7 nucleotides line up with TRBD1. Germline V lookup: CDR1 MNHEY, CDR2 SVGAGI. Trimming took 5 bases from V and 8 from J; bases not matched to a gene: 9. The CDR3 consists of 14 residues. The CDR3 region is CASSQGVEWDEQFF. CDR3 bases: TGTGCCAGCAGTCAGGGGGTCGAATGGGATGAGCAGTTCTTC.

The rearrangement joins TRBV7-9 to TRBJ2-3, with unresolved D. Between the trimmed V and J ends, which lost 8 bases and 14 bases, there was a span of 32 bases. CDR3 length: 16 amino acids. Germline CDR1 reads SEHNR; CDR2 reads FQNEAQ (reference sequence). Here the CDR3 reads CASGVLSVGVETTGYF. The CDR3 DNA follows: TGTGCCAGCGGCGTCCTGAGTGTAGGAGTCGAAACGACTGGGTATTTT.

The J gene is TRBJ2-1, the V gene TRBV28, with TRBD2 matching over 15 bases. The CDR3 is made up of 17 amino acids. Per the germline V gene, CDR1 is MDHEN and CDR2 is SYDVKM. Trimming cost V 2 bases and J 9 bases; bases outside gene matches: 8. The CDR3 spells CASSLRTSGRGTIEQFF. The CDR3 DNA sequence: TGTGCCAGCAGTTTAAGGACTAGCGGGAGGGGTACTATTGAGCAGTTCTTC.

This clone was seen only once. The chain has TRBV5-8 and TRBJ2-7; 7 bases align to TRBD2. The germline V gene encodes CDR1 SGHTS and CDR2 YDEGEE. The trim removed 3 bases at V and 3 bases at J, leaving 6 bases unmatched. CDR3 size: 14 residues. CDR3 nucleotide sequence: TGTGCCAGCAGCTCCGGACTAGAGAGCTACGAGCAGTACTTC. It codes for CASSSGLESYEQYF.

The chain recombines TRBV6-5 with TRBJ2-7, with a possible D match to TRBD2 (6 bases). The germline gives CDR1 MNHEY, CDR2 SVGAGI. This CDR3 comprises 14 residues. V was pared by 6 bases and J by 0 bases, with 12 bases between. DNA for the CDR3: TGTGCCAGCAGACCGGGACTGGGCTCCTACGAGCAGTACTTC. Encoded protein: CASRPGLGSYEQYF.

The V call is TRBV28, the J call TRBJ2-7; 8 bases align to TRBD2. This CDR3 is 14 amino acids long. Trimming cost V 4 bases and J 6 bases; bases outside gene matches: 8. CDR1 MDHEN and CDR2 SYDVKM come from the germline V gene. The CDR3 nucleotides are TGTGCCAGCAGTTCGAGCGGGAGAGGACCCGAGCAGTACTTC. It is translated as CASSSSGRGPEQYF.

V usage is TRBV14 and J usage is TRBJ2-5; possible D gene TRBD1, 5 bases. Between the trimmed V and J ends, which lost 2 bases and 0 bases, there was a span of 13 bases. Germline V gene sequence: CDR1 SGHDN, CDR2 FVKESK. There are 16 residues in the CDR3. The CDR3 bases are TGTGCCAGCAGCCAATTAGGGGAAGGTGACCAAGAGACCCAGTACTTC. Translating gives CASSQLGEGDQETQYF.

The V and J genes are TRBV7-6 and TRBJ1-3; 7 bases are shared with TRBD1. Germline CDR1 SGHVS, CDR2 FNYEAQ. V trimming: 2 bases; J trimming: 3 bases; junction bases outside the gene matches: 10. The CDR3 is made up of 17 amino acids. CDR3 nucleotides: TGTGCCAGCAGCTTATACGACGACAGGGCAAGTGGAAACACCATATATTTT. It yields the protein CASSLYDDRASGNTIYF.

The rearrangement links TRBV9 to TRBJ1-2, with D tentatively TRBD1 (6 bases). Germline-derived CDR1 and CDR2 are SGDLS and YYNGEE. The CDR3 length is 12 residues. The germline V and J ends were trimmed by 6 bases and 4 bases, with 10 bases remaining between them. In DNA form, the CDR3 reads TGTGCCAGCACGGGGGGCAGCTATGGCTACACCTTC. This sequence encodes CASTGGSYGYTF.

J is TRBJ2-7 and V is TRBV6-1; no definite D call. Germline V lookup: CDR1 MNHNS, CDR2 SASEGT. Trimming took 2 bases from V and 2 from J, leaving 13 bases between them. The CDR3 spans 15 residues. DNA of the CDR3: TGTGCCAGCAGTGAAACTGGTGGCTGGGCCTACGAGCAGTACTTC. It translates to CASSETGGWAYEQYF.

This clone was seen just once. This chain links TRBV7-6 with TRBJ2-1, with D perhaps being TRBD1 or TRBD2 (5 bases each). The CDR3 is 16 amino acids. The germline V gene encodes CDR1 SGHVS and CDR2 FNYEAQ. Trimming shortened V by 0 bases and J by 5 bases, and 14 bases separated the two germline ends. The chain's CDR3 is CASSLARRGPHNEQFF. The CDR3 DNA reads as TGTGCCAGCAGCTTAGCGCGTAGGGGACCTCACAATGAGCAGTTCTTC.

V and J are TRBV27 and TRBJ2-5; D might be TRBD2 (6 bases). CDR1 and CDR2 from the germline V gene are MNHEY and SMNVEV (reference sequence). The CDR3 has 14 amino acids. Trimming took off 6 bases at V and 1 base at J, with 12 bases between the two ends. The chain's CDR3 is CASRLALSQETQYF. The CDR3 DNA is TGTGCCAGCAGACTAGCCCTGTCCCAAGAGACCCAGTACTTC.

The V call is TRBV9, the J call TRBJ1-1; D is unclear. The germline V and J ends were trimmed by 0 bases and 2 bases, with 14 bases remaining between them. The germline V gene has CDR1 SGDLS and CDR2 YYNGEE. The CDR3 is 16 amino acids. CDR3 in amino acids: CASSVGWLGSNTEAFF. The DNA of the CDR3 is TGTGCCAGCAGCGTAGGGTGGCTCGGAAGTAACACTGAAGCTTTCTTT. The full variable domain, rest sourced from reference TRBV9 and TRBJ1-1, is DSGVTQTPKHLITATGQRVTLRCSPRSGDLSVYWYQQSLDQGLQFLIQYYNGEERAKGNILERFSAQQFPDLHSELNLSSLELGDSALYFCASSVGWLGSNTEAFFGQGTRLTVV.

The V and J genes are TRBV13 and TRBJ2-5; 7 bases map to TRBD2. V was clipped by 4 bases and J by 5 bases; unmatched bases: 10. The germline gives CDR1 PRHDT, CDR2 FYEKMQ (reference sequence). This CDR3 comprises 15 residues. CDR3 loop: CASSYLAASLETQYF. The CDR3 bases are TGTGCCAGCAGCTACCTAGCGGCCAGTCTTGAGACCCAGTACTTC.

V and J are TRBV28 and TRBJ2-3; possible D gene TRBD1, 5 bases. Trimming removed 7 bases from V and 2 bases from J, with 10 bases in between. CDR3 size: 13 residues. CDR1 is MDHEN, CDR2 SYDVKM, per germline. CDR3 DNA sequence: TGTGCCAGCATGGACATCTACACAGATACGCAGTATTTT. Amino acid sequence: CASMDIYTDTQYF.

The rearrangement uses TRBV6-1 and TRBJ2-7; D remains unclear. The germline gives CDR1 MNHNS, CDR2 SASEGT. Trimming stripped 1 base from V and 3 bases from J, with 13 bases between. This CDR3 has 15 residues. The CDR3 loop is CASSEGIIPFYEQYF. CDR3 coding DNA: TGTGCCAGCAGTGAAGGGATCATCCCTTTCTACGAGCAGTACTTC.

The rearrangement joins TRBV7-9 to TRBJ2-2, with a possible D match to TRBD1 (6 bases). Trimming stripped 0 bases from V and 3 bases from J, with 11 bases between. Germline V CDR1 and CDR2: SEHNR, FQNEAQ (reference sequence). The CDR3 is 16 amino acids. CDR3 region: CASSLAVRTDTGELFF. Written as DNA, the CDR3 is TGTGCCAGCAGCTTAGCCGTTAGGACAGACACCGGGGAGCTGTTTTTT.

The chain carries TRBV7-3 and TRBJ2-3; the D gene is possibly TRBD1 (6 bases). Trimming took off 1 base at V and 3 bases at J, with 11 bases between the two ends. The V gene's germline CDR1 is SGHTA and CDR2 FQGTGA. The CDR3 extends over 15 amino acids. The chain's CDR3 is CASSLRGQGTDTQYF. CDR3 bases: TGTGCCAGCAGCTTAAGGGGGCAGGGGACAGATACGCAGTATTTT.

The CDR3 region is CASTPLGALSNQPQHF. The CDR3 nucleotides are TGTGCCAGTACCCCCCTCGGGGCGCTCAGCAATCAGCCCCAGCATTTT. The J gene is TRBJ1-5, the V gene TRBV19; a possible D gene is TRBD1 (5 bases). The CDR3 covers 16 residues. CDR1 is LNHDA, CDR2 SQIVND, per germline (reference sequence). Trimming stripped 7 bases from V and 1 base from J, with 17 bases between.

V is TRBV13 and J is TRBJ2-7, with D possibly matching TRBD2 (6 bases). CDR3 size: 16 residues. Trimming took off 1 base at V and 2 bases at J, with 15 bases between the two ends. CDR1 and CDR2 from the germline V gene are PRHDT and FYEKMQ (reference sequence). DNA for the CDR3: TGTGCCAGCAGCTTAGAGGGTAGCGGTTATCCCTACGAGCAGTACTTC. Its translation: CASSLEGSGYPYEQYF.

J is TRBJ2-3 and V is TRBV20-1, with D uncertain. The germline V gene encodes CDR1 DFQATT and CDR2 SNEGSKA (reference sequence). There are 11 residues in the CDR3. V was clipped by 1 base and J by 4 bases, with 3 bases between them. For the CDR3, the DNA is TGCAGTGCTAGAGTTCCAGATACGCAGTATTTT. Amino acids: CSARVPDTQYF.

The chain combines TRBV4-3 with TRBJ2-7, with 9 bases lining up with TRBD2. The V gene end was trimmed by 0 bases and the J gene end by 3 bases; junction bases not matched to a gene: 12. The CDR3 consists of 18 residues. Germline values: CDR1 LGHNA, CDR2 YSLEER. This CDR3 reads CASSQEAVWREGRYEQYF. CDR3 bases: TGCGCCAGCAGCCAAGAAGCGGTGTGGCGGGAGGGGCGCTACGAGCAGTACTTC.

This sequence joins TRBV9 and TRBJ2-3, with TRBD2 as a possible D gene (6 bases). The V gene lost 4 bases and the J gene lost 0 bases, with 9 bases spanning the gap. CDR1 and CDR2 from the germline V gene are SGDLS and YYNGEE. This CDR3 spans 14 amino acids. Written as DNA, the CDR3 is TGTGCCAGCAGCTTTGCGGGAAGCACAGATACGCAGTATTTT. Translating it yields CASSFAGSTDTQYF.

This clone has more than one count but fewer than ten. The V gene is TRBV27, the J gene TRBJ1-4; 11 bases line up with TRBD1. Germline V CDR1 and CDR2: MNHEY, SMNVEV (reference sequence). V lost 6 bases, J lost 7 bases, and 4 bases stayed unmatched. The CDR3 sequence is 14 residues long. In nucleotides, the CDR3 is TGTGCCAGCAGAGGGACAGGGGGGGGTGAAAAACTGTTTTTT. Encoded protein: CASRGTGGGEKLFF.

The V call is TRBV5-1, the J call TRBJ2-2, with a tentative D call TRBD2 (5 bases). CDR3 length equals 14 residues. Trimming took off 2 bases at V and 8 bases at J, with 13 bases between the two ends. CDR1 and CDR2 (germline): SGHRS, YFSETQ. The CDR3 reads CASSFQHGGGELFF. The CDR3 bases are TGCGCCAGCAGCTTCCAACACGGAGGTGGGGAGCTGTTTTTT.